The 22 T cell receptor beta chains below all came from one sample that was sequenced in a study of shared clonotypes between healthy human individuals. Clones were sequenced by immunoSEQ multiplex PCR, and TCRdb holds only the in-frame ones, with some missing. The data contain some 320,000 clones, around 86% of them singletons. The sample was memory CD8+ T cells sorted from blood. The subset here: CD45RO+ cells pooled with CCR7-negative TemRA cells. All receptors derive from a man between 18 and 29 years old in good health.

The genes are TRBV6-5 and TRBJ2-3; maybe TRBD1 (6 bases). Trimming left V 4 bases short and J 3 bases short, with 11 bases between. The CDR3 has 14 residues. Germline-derived CDR1 and CDR2 are MNHEY and SVGAGI. CDR3 bases: TGTGCCAGCAGTTCCAGGGGCTCGACAGATACGCAGTATTTT. It codes for CASSSRGSTDTQYF.

The chain recombines TRBV9 with TRBJ2-2; D is unclear. V was trimmed by 0 bases and J by 3 bases, leaving 3 bases between them. The CDR3 contains 13 residues. Per the germline V gene, CDR1 is SGDLS and CDR2 is YYNGEE. The CDR3 nucleotides read TGTGCCAGCAGCGTAGCAGACACCGGGGAGCTGTTTTTT. This translates into CASSVADTGELFF.

This clone has only a few counts. The chain links TRBV10-2 to TRBJ2-5; 7 nucleotides agree with TRBD2. Germline V CDR1 and CDR2: WSHSY, SAAADI. CDR3 length: 13 amino acids. The V and J ends lost 8 bases and 7 bases, in that order; junction bases with no gene match: 10. In nucleotides, the CDR3 is TGCGCCAGCGGGGGACTATCGGATGGGACCCAGTACTTC. This sequence encodes CASGGLSDGTQYF.

The sample holds a few counts of this clone. This chain joins TRBV27 and TRBJ2-1; 7 nucleotides agree with TRBD1. V lost 5 bases, J lost 5 bases, and 6 bases stayed unmatched. From germline, CDR1 is MNHEY and CDR2 SMNVEV (reference sequence). This CDR3 contains 14 residues. CDR3 coding DNA: TGTGCCAGCAGTCGACAGGGCAGTGACAATGAGCAGTTCTTC. This encodes CASSRQGSDNEQFF.

The V and J genes are TRBV6-1 and TRBJ2-7; the D is unclear. V lost 2 bases, J lost 3 bases, and 8 bases lay in between. This CDR3 is built from 13 residues. Germline assignment: CDR1 MNHNS and CDR2 SASEGT. The CDR3 sequence is CASSEPPDYEQYF. The CDR3 DNA is TGTGCCAGCAGTGAACCCCCGGACTACGAGCAGTACTTC.

This rearrangement joins TRBV9 to TRBJ2-6; 7 nucleotides match TRBD1. V shed 1 base, J shed 2 bases, and the junction held 0 bases outside the gene matches. Germline V CDR1 and CDR2: SGDLS, YYNGEE. CDR3 length: 15 residues. The DNA of the CDR3 is TGTGCCAGCAGCGTACAGGGGGCTGGGGCCAACGTCCTGACTTTC. Its translation: CASSVQGAGANVLTF.

The CDR3 coding sequence is TGCGCCAGCAGCCAAGAGACTGGGCCAGCCTACGAGCAGTACTTC. Encoded protein: CASSQETGPAYEQYF. The V and J genes are TRBV4-3 and TRBJ2-7; no reliable D call. CDR1 is LGHNA and CDR2 is YSLEER in the germline V gene. With 0 bases removed from V and 2 bases from J, the gap between germline ends came to 11 bases. The CDR3 totals 15 residues.

V is TRBV7-9 and J is TRBJ1-3; D gene uncertain. V gave up 2 bases and J gave up 0 bases, with 5 bases separating them. Germline CDR1 is SEHNR and CDR2 is FQNEAQ (reference sequence). The CDR3 contains 14 residues. CDR3 sequence (DNA): TGTGCCAGCAGCTTAATGGGCTCTGGAAACACCATATATTTT. It is translated as CASSLMGSGNTIYF.

This clone was counted a few times. The chain joins TRBV7-9 to TRBJ2-7, with 9 bases identical to TRBD2. The CDR3 loop spans 15 amino acids. Germline lookup yields CDR1 SEHNR and CDR2 FQNEAQ (reference sequence). The J segment lost 7 bases and the V segment lost 0 bases, leaving 7 bases of the junction unmatched. The CDR3 coding sequence is TGTGCCAGCAGCTTAGCCAGCGGGGGGCTAAAGGAGCAGTACTTC. Translation gives CASSLASGGLKEQYF.

The chain recombines TRBV9 with TRBJ1-4, with D hard to call. The germline gives CDR1 SGDLS, CDR2 YYNGEE. CDR3 length equals 13 residues. Trimming removed 4 bases from V and 8 bases from J, with 12 bases in between. The CDR3 bases are TGTGCCAGCAGCACCCGAAGCGGGGAAAAACTGTTTTTT. This gives the protein CASSTRSGEKLFF.

The CDR3 loop reads CASSLGPSSYNEQFF. For the CDR3, the DNA is TGCGCCAGCAGCTTGGGCCCAAGCTCCTACAATGAGCAGTTCTTC. This chain links TRBV5-1 with TRBJ2-1; D call uncertain. Deletions cut 0 bases from V and 0 bases from J, with 7 bases between. CDR3 length: 15 amino acids. Germline CDR1 is SGHRS and CDR2 is YFSETQ.

The V call is TRBV28, the J call TRBJ1-1; D is ambiguous. This CDR3 region has 13 residues. V was pared by 5 bases and J by 1 base, with 8 bases between. Germline-derived CDR1 and CDR2 are MDHEN and SYDVKM. The CDR3 region has the DNA TGTGCCAGCAGTGTAGACGCGAACACTGAAGCTTTCTTT. It encodes CASSVDANTEAFF.

V usage is TRBV7-9 and J usage is TRBJ2-7; TRBD2 matches 8 bases. CDR1 is SEHNR, CDR2 FQNEAQ, per germline (reference sequence). The junction had 5 bases not matched to a gene; V was cut back by 4 bases and J by 0 bases. There are 15 residues in the CDR3. In nucleotides, the CDR3 is TGTGCCAGCAGCTCTAGCGGGTCGAGCTCCTACGAGCAGTACTTC. Amino acids: CASSSSGSSSYEQYF.

The chain has TRBV4-1 and TRBJ2-5; TRBD2 aligns across 11 bases. The ends lost 4 bases at V and 1 base at J; junction bases unmatched: 2. Germline CDR1 is MGHRA and CDR2 is YSYEKL. The CDR3 totals 15 residues. For the CDR3, the DNA is TGCGCCAGCAGCCTGACTAGCGGGACCCAAGAGACCCAGTACTTC. Encoded protein: CASSLTSGTQETQYF.

This chain joins TRBV5-1 and TRBJ2-3; no clear D gene. With 1 base removed from V and 0 bases from J, the gap between germline ends came to 9 bases. Germline V gives CDR1 SGHRS, CDR2 YFSETQ. The CDR3 length is 15 residues. CDR3 in amino acids: CASSLNITSTDTQYF. The CDR3 nucleotides read TGCGCCAGCAGCTTGAACATAACTAGCACAGATACGCAGTATTTT.

The chain couples TRBV9 to TRBJ1-3; no clear D gene. The germline V gene encodes CDR1 SGDLS and CDR2 YYNGEE. Trimming removed 4 bases at V and 0 bases at J, with 17 bases between. The CDR3 spans 17 residues. CDR3 amino acids: CASSPRDTSHSGNTIYF. CDR3 DNA: TGTGCCAGCAGCCCCCGAGACACCTCACACTCTGGAAACACCATATATTTT.

This chain uses TRBV4-3 with TRBJ1-4, with D perhaps matching TRBD1 (5 bases). Trimming shortened V by 0 bases and J by 4 bases, and 15 bases separated the two germline ends. Germline V gives CDR1 LGHNA, CDR2 YSLEER. The CDR3 length is 17 residues. CDR3 nucleotides: TGCGCCAGCAGCCAAGATAAAGGGGACTACGGTAATGAAAAACTGTTTTTT. Translated: CASSQDKGDYGNEKLFF.

This chain uses TRBV10-2 with TRBJ2-7; D might be TRBD2 (6 bases). CDR3 length: 15 amino acids. The V gene lost 6 bases and the J gene lost 5 bases, with 20 bases spanning the gap. Germline V gene data show CDR1 as WSHSY and CDR2 as SAAADI. The CDR3 DNA reads as TGCGCCAGCAGCCCCGCCGGGGCGGACTACCACGAGCAGTACTTC. This gives the protein CASSPAGADYHEQYF.

CDR3 region: CASSENRVGQSEAFF. The CDR3 bases are TGTGCCAGCAGTGAAAATCGAGTTGGGCAATCCGAAGCTTTCTTT. V gene TRBV6-1 combines with J gene TRBJ1-1, with D hard to call. V was shortened by 2 bases and J by 8 bases, with 18 bases between the two germline ends. This CDR3 contains 15 residues. CDR1 and CDR2 from the germline V gene are MNHNS and SASEGT.

The chain employs TRBV6-1 and TRBJ2-7, with 8 positions matching TRBD1. V was clipped by 3 bases and J by 5 bases; unmatched bases: 6. Germline assignment: CDR1 MNHNS and CDR2 SASEGT. The CDR3 length is 14 residues. The CDR3 DNA reads as TGTGCCAGCAGTGATGGCAGGGGGCTCCACGAGCAGTACTTC. Translation: CASSDGRGLHEQYF.

The V call is TRBV7-3, the J call TRBJ2-3; no reliable D call. V lost 2 bases and J 1 base, leaving 13 bases between the germline ends. CDR3 length equals 16 residues. Per germline, CDR1 SGHTA and CDR2 FQGTGA. The CDR3 protein is CASSLSVLRGTDTQYF. The CDR3 DNA reads as TGTGCCAGCAGCTTATCCGTCCTAAGGGGCACAGATACGCAGTATTTT. The whole variable domain, remainder taken from reference TRBV7-3 and TRBJ2-3, is GAGVSQTPSNKVTEKGKYVELRCDPISGHTALYWYRQSLGQGPEFLIYFQGTGAADDSGLPNDRFFAVRPEGSVSTLKIQRTERGDSAVYLCASSLSVLRGTDTQYFGPGTRLTVL.

The chain carries TRBV6-5 and TRBJ2-1; 8 bases are a match to TRBD2. With V trimmed by 0 bases and J by 4 bases, 5 bases remained unmatched. The CDR3 runs 16 residues. Germline V gives CDR1 MNHEY, CDR2 SVGAGI. The CDR3 nucleotides read TGTGCCAGCAGTTACTCGTTTGGCGGGGGGTACAATGAGCAGTTCTTC. It is translated as CASSYSFGGGYNEQFF.